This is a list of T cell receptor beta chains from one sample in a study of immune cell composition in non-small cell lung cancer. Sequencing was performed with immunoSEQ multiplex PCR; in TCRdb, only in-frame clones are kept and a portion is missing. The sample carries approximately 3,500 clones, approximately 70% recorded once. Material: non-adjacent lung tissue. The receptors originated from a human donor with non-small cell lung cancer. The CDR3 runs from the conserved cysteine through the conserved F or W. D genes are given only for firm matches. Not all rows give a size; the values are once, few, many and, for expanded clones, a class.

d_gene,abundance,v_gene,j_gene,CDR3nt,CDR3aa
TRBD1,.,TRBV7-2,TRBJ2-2,TGTGCCAGCCGCGGGACAGGAAGGAACACCGGGGAGCTGTTTTTT,CASRGTGRNTGELFF
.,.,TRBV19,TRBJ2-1,TGTGCCAGTAGTACCCCTCGAGGACTGTACAATGAGCAGTTCTTC,CASSTPRGLYNEQFF
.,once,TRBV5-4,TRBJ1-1,TGTGCCAGCAGCCCCCGTACAGGGATCACTGAAGCTTTCTTT,CASSPRTGITEAFF
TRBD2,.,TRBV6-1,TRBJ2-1,TGTGCCAGCAGCGCCGGGACTAGCTTGGGGAAGGTGTTCTTC,CASSAGTSLGKVFF
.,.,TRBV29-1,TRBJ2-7,TGCAGCGTTTCTAGGCAGGGGAGTTACGAGCAGTACTTC,CSVSRQGSYEQYF
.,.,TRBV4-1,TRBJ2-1,TGCGCCAGCAGCCAAGTTGCAGGAACAGATGAGCAGTTCTTC,CASSQVAGTDEQFF
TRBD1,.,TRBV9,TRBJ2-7,TGTGCCAGCAGCGCAGAGGGACAGGCCCAGCAGCAGTACTTC,CASSAEGQAQQQYF
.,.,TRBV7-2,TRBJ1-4,TGTGCCAGCAGCCCTCAGGGGATGAGTACTAATGAAAAACTGTTTTTT,CASSPQGMSTNEKLFF
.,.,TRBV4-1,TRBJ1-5,TGCGCCAGCAGCCAAGGGACACCGACAAGGAATCAGCCCCAGCATTTT,CASSQGTPTRNQPQHF
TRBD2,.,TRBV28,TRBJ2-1,TGTGCCAGCAGTTTAAAACTCGGGGGGAGCAGGGTAGCCCCCGCTGAGCAGTTCTTC,CASSLKLGGSRVAPAEQFF
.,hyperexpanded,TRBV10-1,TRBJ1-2,TGCGCCAGCAGACGGGACATTTTCGAGGCGAACTATGGCTACACCTTC,CASRRDIFEANYGYTF
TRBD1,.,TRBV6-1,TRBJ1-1,TGTGCCAGCACCCCTGACAGGGGGGCGAACACTGAAGCTTTCTTT,CASTPDRGANTEAFF
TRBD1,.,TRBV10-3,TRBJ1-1,TGTGCCACCAGGGGACAGGGCGGACCTGAAGCTTTCTTT,CATRGQGGPEAFF
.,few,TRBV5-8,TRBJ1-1,TGTGCCAGCAGCTTGCCACGTCGCGGGGCTTTCTTT,CASSLPRRGAFF
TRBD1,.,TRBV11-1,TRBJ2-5,TGTGCCAGCAGCCTCTCAGGGACAGCCTTAATGACCCAGTACTTC,CASSLSGTALMTQYF
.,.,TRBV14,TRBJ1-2,TGTGCCAGCAGCCAACGGTTTAACTATGGCTACACCTTC,CASSQRFNYGYTF
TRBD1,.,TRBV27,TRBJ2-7,TGTGCCAGCAGTACCGACCGGGACAGGGGATACGAGCAGTACTTC,CASSTDRDRGYEQYF
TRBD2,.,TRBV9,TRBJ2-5,TGTGCCAGCAGCGTAGAAGGCCGGACTAGTCAAGAGACCCAGTACTTC,CASSVEGRTSQETQYF
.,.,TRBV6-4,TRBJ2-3,TGTGCCAGCAGTGACCAGGGGCGAGATACGCAGTATTTT,CASSDQGRDTQYF
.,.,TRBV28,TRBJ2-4,TGTGCCAGCAGTCTACAGGGGGGGAAAAACATTCAGTACTTC,CASSLQGGKNIQYF
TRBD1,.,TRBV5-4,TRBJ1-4,TGTGCCAGTCGGACAGGGGGCCATGAAAAACTGTTTTTT,CASRTGGHEKLFF
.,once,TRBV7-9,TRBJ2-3,TGTGCCAGCAGCTTATCGGCAGATACGCAGTATTTT,CASSLSADTQYF
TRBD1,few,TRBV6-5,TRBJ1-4,TGTGCCAGCAGCCTCACAGGGGCAACTAATGAAAAACTGTTTTTT,CASSLTGATNEKLFF
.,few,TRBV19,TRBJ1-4,TGTGCCAGTAGTGCCGAGGGCGGTGAAAAACTGTTTTTT,CASSAEGGEKLFF
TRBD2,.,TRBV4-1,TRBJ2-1,TGCGCCAGCAGGTCGACTAGCGGCCTCTCCTACAATGAGCAGTTCTTC,CASRSTSGLSYNEQFF
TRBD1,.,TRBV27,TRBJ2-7,TGTGCCAGCAGCCAACAGGGGGCCGCCTCCTACGAGCAGTACTTC,CASSQQGAASYEQYF
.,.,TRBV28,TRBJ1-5,TGTGCCAGCAGTTTATGGGGCGGGGATCGGCCCCAGCATTTT,CASSLWGGDRPQHF
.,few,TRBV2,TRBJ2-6,TGTGCCAGCAGTCCGCCAGGTCCGATACAAAGTCGGGCCAACGTCCTGACTTTC,CASSPPGPIQSRANVLTF
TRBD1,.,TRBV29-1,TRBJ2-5,TGCAGCGTTTTTACCCCGGGACAGGGCCAAGAGACCCAGTACTTC,CSVFTPGQGQETQYF
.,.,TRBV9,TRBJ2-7,TGTGCCAGCAGCGTAGCTGGAGGGGTGAGGGAGCAGTACTTC,CASSVAGGVREQYF
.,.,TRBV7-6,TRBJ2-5,TGTGCCAGCAGCTTATCGGAGGGAGCGACTCAAGAGACCCAGTACTTC,CASSLSEGATQETQYF
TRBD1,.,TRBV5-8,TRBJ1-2,TGTGCCAGCAGCTTGGCCCCCGGGACAGGCCGATTCAACTATGGCTACACCTTC,CASSLAPGTGRFNYGYTF
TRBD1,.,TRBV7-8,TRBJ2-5,TGTGCCAGCAGGCGGACCGGGACAGAACAAGAGACCCAGTACTTC,CASRRTGTEQETQYF
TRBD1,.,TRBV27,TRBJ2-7,TGTGCCACCTTATCGGGGACAGGGGGAGGATTCTACGAGCAGTACTTC,CATLSGTGGGFYEQYF
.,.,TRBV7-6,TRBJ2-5,TGTGCCAGCAGCTTAAATCGAGAGACCCAGTACTTC,CASSLNRETQYF